This T cell receptor beta chain was captured by sequencing in a study of blood T cell repertoires in COVID-19. Overall study: The origin of the acute and convalescent COVID-19 samples was the United States, Italy and Spain. T cells, B-cell-depleted T cells, or PBMCs provided the cDNA or gDNA that served as material.

TCRdb keeps only in-frame clones here, not all; method: immunoSEQ multiplex PCR. Here the sample spans a few hundred thousand clones, roughly 90% being singletons. CDR1 SEHNR and CDR2 FQNEAQ come from the germline V gene (reference sequence). The CDR3 totals 13 residues. V was cut by 3 bases and J by 7 bases, with 9 bases left in between. The gene calls are TRBV7-9 and TRBJ2-2; no firm D call. The sample consisted of peripheral blood. This receptor was obtained from a woman in her 30s with active or convalescent COVID-19. Here the CDR3 DNA reads TGTGCCAGCAGCTTTCCTACCCTCGGGGAGCTGTTTTTT. Amino acid sequence: CASSFPTLGELFF.